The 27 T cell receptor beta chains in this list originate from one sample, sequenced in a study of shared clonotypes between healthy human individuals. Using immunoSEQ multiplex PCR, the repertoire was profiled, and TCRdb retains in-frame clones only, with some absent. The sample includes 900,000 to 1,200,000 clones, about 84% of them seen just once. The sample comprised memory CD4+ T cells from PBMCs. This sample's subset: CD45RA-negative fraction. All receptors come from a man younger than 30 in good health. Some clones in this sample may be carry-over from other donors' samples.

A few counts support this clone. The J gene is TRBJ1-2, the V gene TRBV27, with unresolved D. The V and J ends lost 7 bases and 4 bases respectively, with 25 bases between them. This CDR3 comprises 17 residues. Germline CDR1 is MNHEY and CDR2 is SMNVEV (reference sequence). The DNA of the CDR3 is TGTGCCAGCACACCCGCCGGACGAAGCAGGTTCTCCTATGGCTACACCTTC. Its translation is CASTPAGRSRFSYGYTF.

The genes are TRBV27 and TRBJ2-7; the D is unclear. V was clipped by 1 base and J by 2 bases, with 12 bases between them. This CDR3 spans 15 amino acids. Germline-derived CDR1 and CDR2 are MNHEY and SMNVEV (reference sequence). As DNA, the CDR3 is TGTGCCAGCAGTTTATATACGGCCACTCCCTACGAGCAGTACTTC. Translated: CASSLYTATPYEQYF.

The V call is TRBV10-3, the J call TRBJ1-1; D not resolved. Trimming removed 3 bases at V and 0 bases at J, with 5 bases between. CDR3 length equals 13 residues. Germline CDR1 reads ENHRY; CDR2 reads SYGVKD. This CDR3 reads CAISDNMNTEAFF. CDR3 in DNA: TGTGCCATCAGTGATAACATGAACACTGAAGCTTTCTTT.

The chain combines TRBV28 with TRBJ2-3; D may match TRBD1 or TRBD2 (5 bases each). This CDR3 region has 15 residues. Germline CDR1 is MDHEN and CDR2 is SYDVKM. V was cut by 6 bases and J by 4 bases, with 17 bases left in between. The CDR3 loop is CASSPGPTFADTQYF. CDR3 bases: TGTGCCAGCAGCCCGGGACCCACTTTCGCAGATACGCAGTATTTT.

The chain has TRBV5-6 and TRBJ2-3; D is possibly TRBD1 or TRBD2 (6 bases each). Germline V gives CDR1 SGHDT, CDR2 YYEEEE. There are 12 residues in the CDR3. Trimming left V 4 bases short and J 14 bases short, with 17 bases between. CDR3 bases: TGTGCCAGCAGCGGCGGGACCAGGGGACCGTATTTT. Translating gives CASSGGTRGPYF.

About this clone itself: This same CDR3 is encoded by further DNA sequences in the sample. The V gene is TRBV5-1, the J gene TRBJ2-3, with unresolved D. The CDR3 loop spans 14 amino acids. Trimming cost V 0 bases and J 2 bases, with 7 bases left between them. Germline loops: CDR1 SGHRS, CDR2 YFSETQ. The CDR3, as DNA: TGCGCCAGCAGCTTGGTTGTGCCCACAGATACGCAGTATTTT. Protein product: CASSLVVPTDTQYF. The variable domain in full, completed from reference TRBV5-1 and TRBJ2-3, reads KAGVTQTPRYLIKTRGQQVTLSCSPISGHRSVSWYQQTPGQGLQFLFEYFSETQRNKGNFPGRFSGRQFSNSRSEMNVSTLELGDSALYLCASSLVVPTDTQYFGPGTRLTVL.

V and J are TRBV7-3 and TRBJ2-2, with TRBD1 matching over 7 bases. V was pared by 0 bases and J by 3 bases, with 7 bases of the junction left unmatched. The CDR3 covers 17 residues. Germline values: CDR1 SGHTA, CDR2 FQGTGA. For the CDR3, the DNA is TGTGCCAGCAGCTTAACGGTTGACAGGGCCGACACCGGGGAGCTGTTTTTT. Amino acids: CASSLTVDRADTGELFF.

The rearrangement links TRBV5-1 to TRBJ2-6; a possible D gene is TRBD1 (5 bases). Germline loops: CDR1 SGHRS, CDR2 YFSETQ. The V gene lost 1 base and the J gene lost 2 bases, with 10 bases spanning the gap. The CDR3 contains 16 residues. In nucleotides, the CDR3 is TGCGCCAGCAGCTTGCCCGACAGCACTGGGGCCAACGTCCTGACTTTC. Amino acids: CASSLPDSTGANVLTF. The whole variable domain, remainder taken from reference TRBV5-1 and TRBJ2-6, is KAGVTQTPRYLIKTRGQQVTLSCSPISGHRSVSWYQQTPGQGLQFLFEYFSETQRNKGNFPGRFSGRQFSNSRSEMNVSTLELGDSALYLCASSLPDSTGANVLTFGAGSRLTVL.

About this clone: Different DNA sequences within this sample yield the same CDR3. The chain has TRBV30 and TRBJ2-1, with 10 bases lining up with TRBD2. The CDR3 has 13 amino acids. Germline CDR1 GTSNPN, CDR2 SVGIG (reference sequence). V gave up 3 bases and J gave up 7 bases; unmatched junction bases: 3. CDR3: CAWSVGLANEQFF. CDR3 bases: TGTGCCTGGAGCGTGGGACTAGCGAATGAGCAGTTCTTC.

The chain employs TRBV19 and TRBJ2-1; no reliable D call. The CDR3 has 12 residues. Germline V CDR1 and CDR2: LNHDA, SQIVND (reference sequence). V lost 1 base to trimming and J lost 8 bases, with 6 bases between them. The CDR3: CASSIGIYEQFF. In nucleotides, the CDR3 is TGTGCCAGTAGTATAGGTATCTATGAGCAGTTCTTC.

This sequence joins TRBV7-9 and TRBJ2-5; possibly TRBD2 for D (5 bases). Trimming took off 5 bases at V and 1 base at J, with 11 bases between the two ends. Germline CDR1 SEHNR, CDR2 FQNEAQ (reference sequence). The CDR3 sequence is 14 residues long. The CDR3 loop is CASSRTGSQETQYF. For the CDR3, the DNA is TGTGCCAGCAGCCGGACGGGATCCCAAGAGACCCAGTACTTC.

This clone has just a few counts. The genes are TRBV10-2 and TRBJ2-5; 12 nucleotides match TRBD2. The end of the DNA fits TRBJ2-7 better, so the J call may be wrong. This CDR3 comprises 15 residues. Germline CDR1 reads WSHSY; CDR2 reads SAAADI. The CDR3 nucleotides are TGCGCCAGCAGGGAGGGACTAGCGGGCTCCTACGAGCAGTACTTC. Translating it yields CASREGLAGSYEQYF.

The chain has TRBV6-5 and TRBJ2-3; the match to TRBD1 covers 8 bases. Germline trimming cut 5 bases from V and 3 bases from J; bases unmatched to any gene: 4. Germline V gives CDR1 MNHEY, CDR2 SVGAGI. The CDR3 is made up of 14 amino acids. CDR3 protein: CASSITGGTDTQYF. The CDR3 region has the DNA TGTGCCAGCAGTATAACAGGGGGGACAGATACGCAGTATTTT.

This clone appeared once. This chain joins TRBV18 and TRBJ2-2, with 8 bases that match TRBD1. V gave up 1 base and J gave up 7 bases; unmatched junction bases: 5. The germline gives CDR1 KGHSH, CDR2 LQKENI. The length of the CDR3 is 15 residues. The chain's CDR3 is CASSPQDRASGELFF. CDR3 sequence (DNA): TGTGCCAGCTCACCACAGGACAGGGCAAGCGGGGAGCTGTTTTTT.

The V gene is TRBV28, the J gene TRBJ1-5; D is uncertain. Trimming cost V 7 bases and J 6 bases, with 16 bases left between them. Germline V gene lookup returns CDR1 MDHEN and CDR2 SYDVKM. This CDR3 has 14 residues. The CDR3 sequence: CASTTQRVSQPQHF. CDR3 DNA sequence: TGTGCCAGCACCACCCAGCGGGTTAGTCAGCCCCAGCATTTT.

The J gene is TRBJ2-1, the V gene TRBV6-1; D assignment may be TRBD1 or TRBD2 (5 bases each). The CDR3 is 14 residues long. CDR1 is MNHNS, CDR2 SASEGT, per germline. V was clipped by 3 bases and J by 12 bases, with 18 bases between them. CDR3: CASSDRGESRMQFF. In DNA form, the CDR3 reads TGTGCCAGCAGTGATCGGGGCGAAAGTAGAATGCAGTTCTTC.

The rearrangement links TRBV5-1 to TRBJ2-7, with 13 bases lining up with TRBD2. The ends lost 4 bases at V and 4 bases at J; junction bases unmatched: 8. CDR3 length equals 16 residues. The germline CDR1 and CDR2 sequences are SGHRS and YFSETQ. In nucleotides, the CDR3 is TGCGCCAGCAGCGCCGGGACTAGCGGGATTAGATACGAGCAGTACTTC. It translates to CASSAGTSGIRYEQYF.

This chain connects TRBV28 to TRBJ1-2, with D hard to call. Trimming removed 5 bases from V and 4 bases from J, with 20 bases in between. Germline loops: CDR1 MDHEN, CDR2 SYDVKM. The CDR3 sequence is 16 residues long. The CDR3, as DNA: TGTGCCAGCAGTCAACGGACGGCCTGGTTAGGCTATGGCTACACCTTC. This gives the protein CASSQRTAWLGYGYTF.

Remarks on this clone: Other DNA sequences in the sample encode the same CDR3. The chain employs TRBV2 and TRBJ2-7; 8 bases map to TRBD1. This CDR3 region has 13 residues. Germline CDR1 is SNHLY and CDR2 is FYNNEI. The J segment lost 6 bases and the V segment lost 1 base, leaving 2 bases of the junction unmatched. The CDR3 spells CASSEGRGREQYF. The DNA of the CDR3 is TGTGCCAGCAGTGAAGGCAGGGGGCGCGAGCAGTACTTC.

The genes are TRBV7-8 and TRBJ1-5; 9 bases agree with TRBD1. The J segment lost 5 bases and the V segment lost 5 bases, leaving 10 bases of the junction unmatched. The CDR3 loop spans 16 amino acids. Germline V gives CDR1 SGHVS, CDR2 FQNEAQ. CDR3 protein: CASSQRGQGIDQPQHF. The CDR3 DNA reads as TGTGCCAGCAGCCAAAGGGGACAGGGAATCGATCAGCCCCAGCATTTT.

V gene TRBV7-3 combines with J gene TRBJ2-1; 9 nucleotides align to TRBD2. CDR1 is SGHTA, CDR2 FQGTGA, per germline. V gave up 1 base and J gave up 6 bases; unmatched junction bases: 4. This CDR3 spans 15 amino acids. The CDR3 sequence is CASSLMGREGNEQFF. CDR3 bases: TGTGCCAGCAGCTTAATGGGGCGGGAGGGCAATGAGCAGTTCTTC. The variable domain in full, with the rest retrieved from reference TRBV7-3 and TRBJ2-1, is GAGVSQTPSNKVTEKGKYVELRCDPISGHTALYWYRQSLGQGPEFLIYFQGTGAADDSGLPNDRFFAVRPEGSVSTLKIQRTERGDSAVYLCASSLMGREGNEQFFGPGTRLTVL.

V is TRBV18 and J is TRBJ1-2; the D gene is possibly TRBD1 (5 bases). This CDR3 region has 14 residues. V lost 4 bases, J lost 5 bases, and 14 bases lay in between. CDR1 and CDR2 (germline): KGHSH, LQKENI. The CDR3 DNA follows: TGTGCCAGCTCACGCGAATCGACAGATTATGGCTACACCTTC. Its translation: CASSRESTDYGYTF.

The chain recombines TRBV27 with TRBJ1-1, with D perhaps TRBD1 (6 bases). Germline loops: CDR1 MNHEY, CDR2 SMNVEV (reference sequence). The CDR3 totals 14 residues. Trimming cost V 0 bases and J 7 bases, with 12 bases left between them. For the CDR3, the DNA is TGTGCCAGCAGTTTATCGGGGACACCAATTGAAGCTTTCTTT. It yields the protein CASSLSGTPIEAFF.

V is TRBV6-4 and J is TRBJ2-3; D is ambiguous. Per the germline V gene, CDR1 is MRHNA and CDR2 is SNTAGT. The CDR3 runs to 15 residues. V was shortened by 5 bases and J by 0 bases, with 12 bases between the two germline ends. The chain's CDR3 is CASSHQDGSTDTQYF. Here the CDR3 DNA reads TGTGCCAGCAGTCACCAGGACGGTAGCACAGATACGCAGTATTTT.

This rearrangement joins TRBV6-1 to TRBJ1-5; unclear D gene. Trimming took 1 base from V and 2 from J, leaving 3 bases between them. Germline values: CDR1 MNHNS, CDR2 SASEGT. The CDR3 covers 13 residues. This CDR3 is CASSEEGNQPQHF. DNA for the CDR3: TGTGCCAGCAGTGAAGAGGGCAATCAGCCCCAGCATTTT.

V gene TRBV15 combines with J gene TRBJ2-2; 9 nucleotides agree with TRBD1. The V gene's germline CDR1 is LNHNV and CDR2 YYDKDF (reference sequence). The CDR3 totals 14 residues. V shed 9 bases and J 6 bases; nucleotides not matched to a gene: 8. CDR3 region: CATRTGDFAGELFF. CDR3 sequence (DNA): TGTGCCACTCGGACAGGGGATTTTGCCGGGGAGCTGTTTTTT.

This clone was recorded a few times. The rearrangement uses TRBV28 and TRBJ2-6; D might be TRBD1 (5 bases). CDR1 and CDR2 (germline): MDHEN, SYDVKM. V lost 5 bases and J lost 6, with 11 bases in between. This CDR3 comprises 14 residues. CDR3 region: CASSTTRVANVLTF. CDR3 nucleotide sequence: TGTGCCAGCAGTACCACCAGGGTGGCCAACGTCCTGACTTTC.